This TCR beta chain was captured in a study of blood T cell repertoires in COVID-19. Across the whole study: COVID-19 samples collected from the United States, Italy and Spain covered acute and convalescent phases.

Germline V CDR1 and CDR2: SQVTM, ANQGSEA. The J segment lost 11 bases and the V segment lost 6 bases, leaving 7 bases of the junction unmatched. This CDR3 spans 11 amino acids. Authors' processing steps: Amplification from reference gene primers served as the basis for estimated nucleated cell counts. Some clones are missing from TCRdb's copy, which holds only in-frame ones; the method was immunoSEQ multiplex PCR. Clone size and the V and J calls come from that table; the DNA yielded D and trimming. The sample includes 300,000 to 350,000 clones, around 91% of them seen just once. The clonotype was recovered from a woman under 30 who had recovered from COVID-19. Sequenced: peripheral blood. The rearrangement joins TRBV29-1 to TRBJ1-3; 7 bases map to TRBD1. CDR3 sequence: CSVTTGDAIYF. In DNA form, the CDR3 reads TGCAGCGTGACAACAGGGGACGCCATATATTTT. The entire variable domain, with the rest obtained from reference TRBV29-1 and TRBJ1-3, is as follows: SAVISQKPSRDICQRGTSLTIQCQVDSQVTMMFWYRQQPGQSLTLIATANQGSEATYESGFVIDKFPISRPNLTFSTLTVSNMSPEDSSIYLCSVTTGDAIYFGEGSWLTVV.